The 26 T cell receptor beta chains presented below share a single source sample, sequenced in a study of post-analysis software for immune sequencing data. Study-wide results and caveats: Compared with controls, patients had more of about 5 TRBV segments, including TRBV5-6, TRBV5-1 and TRBV20-1.

Tagging with unique molecular identifiers was a feature of the TCR beta cDNA libraries. Each CDR3 protein gets one entry after TCRdb re-called the PCR reads with MiXCR. The sample lists hundreds of thousands of distinct CDR3 sequences, about 32% occurring once. Antigens of these TCRs are unknown. Sequencing used blood. The source is a girl aged 5-17 years with multiple sclerosis.

This clonotype was seen a handful of times. The V gene is TRBV10-1, the J gene TRBJ2-5; no definite D call. V was cut by 3 bases and J by 4 bases, with 15 bases left in between. This CDR3 is 15 amino acids long. The germline V gene encodes CDR1 WNHNN and CDR2 SYGVQD (reference sequence). DNA for the CDR3: TGCGCCAGCAGTGATAGCTTCGCCCACCCAGAGACCCAGTACTTC. It translates to CASSDSFAHPETQYF.

Comments on this clonotype: At one of its ends the junction is not consistent with the germline gene, which may arise from a read error. The rearrangement uses TRBV12-3 or TRBV12-4 and TRBJ2-6, with D possibly TRBD1 on 5 matching bases. The CDR3 totals 14 residues. The CDR3 sequence is CASRPYSGANVRTF. CDR3 in DNA: TGTGCCAGCAGACCGTACTCTGGGGCCAACGTCCGGACTTTC.

V gene TRBV7-2 combines with J gene TRBJ2-3; D unclear. Per the germline V gene, CDR1 is SGHTA and CDR2 is FQGNSA. This CDR3 comprises 17 residues. V was trimmed by 1 base and J by 2 bases, leaving 16 bases between them. The chain's CDR3 is CASSLVVAPPATDTQYF. CDR3 sequence (DNA): TGTGCCAGCAGCTTAGTGGTCGCCCCCCCGGCCACAGATACGCAGTATTTT. Full variable domain (remainder filled in from reference TRBV7-2 and TRBJ2-3): GAGVSQSPSNKVTEKGKDVELRCDPISGHTALYWYRQSLGQGLEFLIYFQGNSAPDKSGLPSDRFSAERTGGSVSTLTIQRTQQEDSAVYLCASSLVVAPPATDTQYFGPGTRLTVL.

V is TRBV5-1 and J is TRBJ2-3; D remains unclear. The germline gives CDR1 SGHRS, CDR2 YFSETQ. Trimming stripped 4 bases from V and 2 bases from J, with 5 bases between. CDR3 length equals 12 residues. The CDR3 region has the DNA TGCGCCAGCAGCCGAGACACAGATACGCAGTATTTT. Its protein is CASSRDTDTQYF. The entire variable domain, with the rest obtained from reference TRBV5-1 and TRBJ2-3, is as follows: KAGVTQTPRYLIKTRGQQVTLSCSPISGHRSVSWYQQTPGQGLQFLFEYFSETQRNKGNFPGRFSGRQFSNSRSEMNVSTLELGDSALYLCASSRDTDTQYFGPGTRLTVL.

This clonotype was seen only a few times. This chain links TRBV28 with TRBJ1-6; D is unresolved. Germline V gene lookup returns CDR1 MDHEN and CDR2 SYDVKM. V lost 5 bases and J 7 bases, leaving 6 bases between the germline ends. CDR3 length: 12 residues. The CDR3, as DNA: TGTGCCAGCAGTCTTCTAAATTCACCCCTCCACTTT. Translation: CASSLLNSPLHF. The whole variable domain, remainder taken from reference TRBV28 and TRBJ1-6, is DVKVTQSSRYLVKRTGEKVFLECVQDMDHENMFWYRQDPGLGLRLIYFSYDVKMKEKGDIPEGYSVSREKKERFSLILESASTNQTSMYLCASSLLNSPLHFGNGTRLTVT.

This clonotype was seen a few times. CDR3 bases: TGTGCCAGCAGCCAAGAAATCGCCACAGATACGCAGTATTTT. This encodes CASSQEIATDTQYF. V gene TRBV4-2 combines with J gene TRBJ2-3; D not resolved. With 0 bases removed from V and 2 bases from J, the gap between germline ends came to 6 bases. Germline values: CDR1 LGHNA, CDR2 YNFKEQ. The CDR3 runs to 14 residues.

This clonotype has a handful of counts. The chain combines TRBV7-2 with TRBJ2-1, with D uncertain. The CDR3 consists of 12 residues. Trimming stripped 2 bases from V and 5 bases from J, with 4 bases between. Germline assignment: CDR1 SGHTA and CDR2 FQGNSA. The CDR3 nucleotides read TGTGCCAGCAGCTTATACAACAATGAGCAGTTCTTC. Translation: CASSLYNNEQFF. Full variable domain (rest looked up from reference TRBV7-2 and TRBJ2-1): GAGVSQSPSNKVTEKGKDVELRCDPISGHTALYWYRQSLGQGLEFLIYFQGNSAPDKSGLPSDRFSAERTGGSVSTLTIQRTQQEDSAVYLCASSLYNNEQFFGPGTRLTVL.

The chain couples TRBV10-3 to TRBJ1-5; 8 bases align to TRBD1. Germline CDR1 reads ENHRY; CDR2 reads SYGVKD. V was pared by 6 bases and J by 4 bases, with 8 bases of the junction left unmatched. The CDR3 sequence is 15 residues long. CDR3 loop: CAIRPDRGNNQPQHF. In DNA form, the CDR3 reads TGTGCCATCAGACCCGACAGGGGAAATAATCAGCCCCAGCATTTT.

The chain joins TRBV5-1 to TRBJ2-1, with D tentatively TRBD1 (5 bases). This CDR3 is 19 amino acids long. V lost 2 bases to trimming and J lost 2 bases, with 23 bases between them. Germline CDR1 reads SGHRS; CDR2 reads YFSETQ. This chain's CDR3 is CASSFFRAAHNFTYNEQFF. CDR3 DNA: TGCGCCAGCAGCTTTTTCAGGGCTGCACACAATTTTACCTACAATGAGCAGTTCTTC. Full variable domain (missing parts from reference TRBV5-1 and TRBJ2-1): KAGVTQTPRYLIKTRGQQVTLSCSPISGHRSVSWYQQTPGQGLQFLFEYFSETQRNKGNFPGRFSGRQFSNSRSEMNVSTLELGDSALYLCASSFFRAAHNFTYNEQFFGPGTRLTVL.

This chain joins TRBV5-1 and TRBJ2-2; 8 nucleotides match TRBD1. CDR1 and CDR2 (germline): SGHRS, YFSETQ. J was trimmed by 0 bases and V by 3 bases; bases with no gene match: 1. This CDR3 region has 15 residues. For the CDR3, the DNA is TGCGCCAGCAGCTCGGGACAGGCGAACACCGGGGAGCTGTTTTTT. It is translated as CASSSGQANTGELFF.

This clonotype was recorded a few times. This chain links TRBV6-2 or TRBV6-3 with TRBJ1-5, with 10 bases aligning to TRBD1. The CDR3 runs 18 residues. Germline CDR1 is MNHEY and CDR2 is SVGEGT. Germline trimming cut 5 bases from V and 2 bases from J; bases unmatched to any gene: 12. The DNA for the CDR3 is TGTGCCAGCAGTCTCCTAAGACAGGGGGCGGGGGGCAATCAGCCCCAGCATTTT. Amino acid sequence: CASSLLRQGAGGNQPQHF.

This clonotype was observed a few times. V and J are TRBV20-1 and TRBJ2-1; D is perhaps TRBD1 (6 bases). The germline CDR1 and CDR2 sequences are DFQATT and SNEGSKA (reference sequence). The CDR3 loop spans 13 amino acids. The CDR3 DNA sequence: TGCACTCCCATGGGGACATACCACAATGAGCAGTTCTTC. Its translation is CTPMGTYHNEQFF.

The chain uses TRBV12-3 or TRBV12-4 and TRBJ1-5; D remains unclear. Trimming took off 4 bases at V and 0 bases at J, with 10 bases between the two ends. The CDR3 runs to 15 residues. The CDR3: CASSSDGHSNQPQHF. CDR3 sequence (DNA): TGTGCCAGCAGTTCGGACGGTCATAGCAATCAGCCCCAGCATTTT.

This clonotype has ten or more counts. The chain recombines TRBV4-1 with TRBJ2-3, with D maybe TRBD2 (5 bases). Trimming cost V 0 bases and J 2 bases, with 12 bases left between them. Germline loops: CDR1 MGHRA, CDR2 YSYEKL. This CDR3 is built from 16 residues. DNA of the CDR3: TGCGCCAGCAGCCAAGATACGGGGTTCATCACAGATACGCAGTATTTT. Its protein product is CASSQDTGFITDTQYF.

The V and J genes are TRBV5-6 and TRBJ2-5, with D hard to call. The CDR3 has 13 residues. Trimming removed 2 bases at V and 3 bases at J, with 8 bases between. From germline, CDR1 is SGHDT and CDR2 YYEEEE. The CDR3 DNA sequence: TGTGCCAGCAGCTTATACCTAAAAGAGACCCAGTACTTC. Translating it yields CASSLYLKETQYF.

This clonotype was detected a few times. The chain has TRBV7-6 and TRBJ1-1, with TRBD1 as a possible D gene (5 bases). Germline CDR1 and CDR2: SGHVS and FNYEAQ. The V gene lost 1 base and the J gene lost 2 bases, with 14 bases spanning the gap. The CDR3 consists of 16 residues. The CDR3 nucleotides are TGTGCCAGCAGCTTAGAGGGCTTCGGGGGTAACACTGAAGCTTTCTTT. This translates into CASSLEGFGGNTEAFF.

This clonotype was observed a few times. The chain recombines TRBV7-2 with TRBJ1-1, with 8 nucleotides matching TRBD1. There are 14 residues in the CDR3. CDR1 is SGHTA and CDR2 is FQGNSA in the germline V gene. The ends lost 5 bases at V and 7 bases at J; junction bases unmatched: 9. The CDR3 DNA sequence: TGTGCCAGCAGCCGTCCCTACAGGGGGATTGAAGCTTTCTTT. Encoded protein: CASSRPYRGIEAFF.

This clonotype was picked up a small number of times. The chain couples TRBV2 to TRBJ2-6; no clear D gene. Germline values: CDR1 SNHLY, CDR2 FYNNEI. V was pared by 4 bases and J by 2 bases, with 9 bases between. The CDR3 runs to 15 residues. The CDR3 protein is CASSAVETGANVLTF. DNA of the CDR3: TGTGCCAGCAGTGCCGTAGAAACTGGGGCCAACGTCCTGACTTTC.

The chain recombines TRBV5-1 with TRBJ2-1; the match to TRBD1 covers 12 bases. V was pared by 3 bases and J by 5 bases, with 6 bases of the junction left unmatched. The CDR3 spans 16 residues. Per the germline V gene, CDR1 is SGHRS and CDR2 is YFSETQ. CDR3 protein: CASSSYRDRGHNEQFF. The CDR3 DNA follows: TGCGCCAGCAGCTCCTACCGGGACAGGGGGCACAATGAGCAGTTCTTC.

This clonotype showed up just a few times. CDR3 amino acids: CASSSRPTSGRADTQYF. In DNA form, the CDR3 reads TGTGCCAGCAGCTCGCGGCCGACTAGCGGGAGAGCAGATACGCAGTATTTT. This rearrangement joins TRBV13 to TRBJ2-3; 12 bases are a match to TRBD2. V trimming: 4 bases; J trimming: 4 bases; junction bases outside the gene matches: 9. The V gene's germline CDR1 is PRHDT and CDR2 FYEKMQ (reference sequence). The CDR3 totals 17 residues.

This clonotype has a handful of counts. The chain links TRBV29-1 to TRBJ2-3, with 8 bases aligning to TRBD2. CDR1 and CDR2 from the germline V gene are SQVTM and ANQGSEA. The CDR3 is 19 residues long. The junction had 23 bases not matched to a gene; V was cut back by 7 bases and J by 2 bases. CDR3 sequence: CSADRGLGDRGVDTDTQYF. CDR3 in DNA: TGCAGCGCTGATAGGGGACTAGGAGACCGGGGGGTGGACACAGATACGCAGTATTTT.

This clonotype has a handful of counts. This rearrangement joins TRBV5-5 to TRBJ2-7; 7 bases line up with TRBD1. The V segment lost 2 bases and the J segment 7 bases; nucleotides outside the gene matches: 12. Germline-derived CDR1 and CDR2 are SGHKS and YYEKEE (reference sequence). The CDR3 has 15 amino acids. CDR3 in amino acids: CASSLRQGPGEEQYF. The CDR3, as DNA: TGTGCCAGCAGCTTACGACAGGGTCCTGGGGAAGAGCAGTACTTC.

This clonotype occurred once. J is TRBJ1-3 and V is TRBV6-5; D not resolved. The CDR3 has 15 residues. The V gene's germline CDR1 is MNHEY and CDR2 SVGAGI. Trimming shortened V by 6 bases and J by 0 bases, and 12 bases separated the two germline ends. In nucleotides, the CDR3 is TGTGCCAGCAGCAGCGGGAGTCTCTCTGGAAACACCATATATTTT. Encoded protein: CASSSGSLSGNTIYF.

CDR3 sequence reads: CSASGCSYNSPLHF. The DNA of the CDR3 is TGCAGTGCTAGCGGGTGCTCCTATAATTCACCCCTCCACTTT. The V and J genes are TRBV20-1 and TRBJ1-6, with D uncertain. CDR1 and CDR2 (germline): DFQATT, SNEGSKA (reference sequence). V was cut by 3 bases and J by 0 bases, with 6 bases left in between. This CDR3 is 14 amino acids long.

This clonotype showed up just a few times. V and J are TRBV6-5 and TRBJ1-2; D might be TRBD1 (6 bases). The ends were cut back, 2 bases at V and 6 bases at J, with 10 bases in the middle. The germline CDR1 and CDR2 sequences are MNHEY and SVGAGI. The CDR3 covers 13 residues. The CDR3 region has the DNA TGTGCCAGCAGTTACGGGGGCGGGGATGGCTACACCTTC. Amino acid sequence: CASSYGGGDGYTF.

The chain links TRBV19 to TRBJ2-7; 7 bases agree with TRBD1. Trimming removed 3 bases from V and 2 bases from J; junction bases left unmatched: 4. The V gene's germline CDR1 is LNHDA and CDR2 SQIVND (reference sequence). CDR3 length: 14 amino acids. CDR3 in amino acids: CASSIRDSTYEQYF. CDR3 bases: TGTGCCAGTAGTATCCGGGACAGCACCTACGAGCAGTACTTC.